Listed below are T cell receptor beta chains from one sample, sequenced in a study of T-cell reconstitution after alpha-beta-depleted transplantation in children. TCRdb reprocessed the PCR reads with MiXCR, giving one entry per CDR3 protein. The sample contains some 260,000 distinct CDR3 sequences, about 24% of which appear only once. This specimen consisted of PBMCs, mostly from graft donor cells, obtained 360 days after TCRalphabeta/CD19-depleted stem cell transplant. The receptors were sampled from a female patient between 2 and 15 years old who had a stem cell transplant for congenital amegakaryocytic thrombocytopenia, so the T cells may come from the graft donor. The CDR3 runs from the conserved cysteine through the conserved F or W. D genes are given only for firm matches. Only part of the rows carry a size: once, few, many, or a class if the clone is expanded.

j_gene: TRBJ1-1; v_gene: TRBV11-3; d_gene: NA; abundance: many; CDR3nt: TGTGCCAGCAGCTTTTCAATCTCTACAGTGTTAATGAACACTGAAGCTTTCTTT; CDR3aa: CASSFSISTVLMNTEAFF
j_gene: TRBJ1-3; v_gene: TRBV25-1; d_gene: NA; abundance: NA; CDR3nt: TGTGCCAGCAGTGGAGGGTCCACCATATATTTT; CDR3aa: CASSGGSTIYF
j_gene: TRBJ2-1; v_gene: TRBV4-2; d_gene: TRBD2; abundance: NA; CDR3nt: TGTGCCAGCAGCCAAGTGAGACTAGCGGGGGCAAGCTCCTACAATGAGCAGTTCTTC; CDR3aa: CASSQVRLAGASSYNEQFF
j_gene: TRBJ2-7; v_gene: TRBV28; d_gene: NA; abundance: few; CDR3nt: TGTGCCAGCACCCCAGGGGTTCGGGGGACGGAAGAGCAGTACTTC; CDR3aa: CASTPGVRGTEEQYF
j_gene: TRBJ1-1; v_gene: TRBV20-1; d_gene: TRBD1; abundance: NA; CDR3nt: TGCAGTGCTTACCCGGGACAGGGGGCCACTGAAGCTTTCTTT; CDR3aa: CSAYPGQGATEAFF
j_gene: TRBJ2-1; v_gene: TRBV29-1; d_gene: NA; abundance: many; CDR3nt: TGCAGCGTGTCAGGAATCGCCTACAATGAGCAGTTCTTC; CDR3aa: CSVSGIAYNEQFF
j_gene: TRBJ2-1; v_gene: TRBV10-3; d_gene: NA; abundance: NA; CDR3nt: TGTGCCATCAGTGAGTGGGACGTCTACAATGAGCAGTTCTTC; CDR3aa: CAISEWDVYNEQFF
j_gene: TRBJ2-3; v_gene: TRBV5-1; d_gene: NA; abundance: few; CDR3nt: TGCGCCAGCACCTCAGGCGGGCTTAGCACAGATACGCAGTATTTT; CDR3aa: CASTSGGLSTDTQYF
j_gene: TRBJ2-1; v_gene: TRBV7-8; d_gene: NA; abundance: few; CDR3nt: TGTGCCAGCAGCTCCATGGCGGACTCCTACAATGAGCAGTTCTTC; CDR3aa: CASSSMADSYNEQFF
j_gene: TRBJ1-1; v_gene: TRBV5-1; d_gene: TRBD1; abundance: NA; CDR3nt: TGCGCCAGCAGCTTGTATTGGGACAGGGCCACTGAAGTTTTCTTT; CDR3aa: CASSLYWDRATEVFF
j_gene: TRBJ2-1; v_gene: TRBV29-1; d_gene: TRBD2; abundance: NA; CDR3nt: TGCAGCGTCGTCGGGACTAGCGTCTATGAGCAGTTCTTC; CDR3aa: CSVVGTSVYEQFF
j_gene: TRBJ2-3; v_gene: TRBV28; d_gene: TRBD2; abundance: NA; CDR3nt: TGTGCCACCACGGGGGGAGAGCAGTATTTT; CDR3aa: CATTGGEQYF
j_gene: TRBJ2-1; v_gene: TRBV5-1; d_gene: NA; abundance: many; CDR3nt: TGCGCCAGCAGCTTGGCTCAGGTTGACAATGAGCAGTTCTTC; CDR3aa: CASSLAQVDNEQFF
j_gene: TRBJ2-7; v_gene: TRBV6-1; d_gene: NA; abundance: NA; CDR3nt: TGTGCCAGCAACTGGGGTCCTTCGGGCGACGAGCAGTACTTC; CDR3aa: CASNWGPSGDEQYF
j_gene: TRBJ2-2; v_gene: TRBV5-1; d_gene: TRBD2; abundance: few; CDR3nt: TGCGCCAGCAGCTTGGCTCCAGCGGGGGCGACCGGGGAGCTGTTTTTT; CDR3aa: CASSLAPAGATGELFF
j_gene: TRBJ1-5; v_gene: TRBV19; d_gene: NA; abundance: NA; CDR3nt: TGTGCCATTCTTAAGGACGGAACAACCAATCAGCCCCAGCATTTT; CDR3aa: CAILKDGTTNQPQHF
j_gene: TRBJ2-7; v_gene: TRBV2; d_gene: NA; abundance: few; CDR3nt: TGTGCCAGCAGTCAGACCCCGACAGCGGCCTACGAGCAGTACTTC; CDR3aa: CASSQTPTAAYEQYF
j_gene: TRBJ2-5; v_gene: TRBV20-1; d_gene: TRBD2; abundance: many; CDR3nt: TGCAGTGCTAAGAGGACTAGCGGGGGCCAAGAGACCCAGTACTTC; CDR3aa: CSAKRTSGGQETQYF
j_gene: TRBJ2-1; v_gene: TRBV6-2/TRBV6-3; d_gene: TRBD2; abundance: NA; CDR3nt: TGTGCCAGCGGAGTGGGAGGGGAGCAGTTCTTC; CDR3aa: CASGVGGEQFF
j_gene: TRBJ2-5; v_gene: TRBV18; d_gene: NA; abundance: many; CDR3nt: TGTGCCAGCTCACCAAAAGAGACCCAGTACTTC; CDR3aa: CASSPKETQYF
j_gene: TRBJ2-1; v_gene: TRBV7-9; d_gene: NA; abundance: NA; CDR3nt: TGTGCCAGCAGCTTAAGTTCGCTCATCCCCTACAATGAGCAGTTCTTC; CDR3aa: CASSLSSLIPYNEQFF
j_gene: TRBJ1-5; v_gene: TRBV20-1; d_gene: NA; abundance: few; CDR3nt: TGCAGTGCTATGGGGGACGGCAATCAGCCCCAGCATTTT; CDR3aa: CSAMGDGNQPQHF
j_gene: TRBJ2-5; v_gene: TRBV5-1; d_gene: TRBD1; abundance: few; CDR3nt: TGCGCCAGCAGCGGGCAGGACAGGGGATTTGGGGAGACCCAGTACTTC; CDR3aa: CASSGQDRGFGETQYF
j_gene: TRBJ2-1; v_gene: TRBV3-1; d_gene: TRBD2; abundance: NA; CDR3nt: TGTGCCAGCAGCCTGGAGCGGGGGCGGGAGAAGCAGTTCTTC; CDR3aa: CASSLERGREKQFF
j_gene: TRBJ2-3; v_gene: TRBV5-1; d_gene: TRBD1; abundance: NA; CDR3nt: TGCGCCAGCAGCATCACTAAGACAGGGGTTAGAGATACGCAGTATTTT; CDR3aa: CASSITKTGVRDTQYF
j_gene: TRBJ2-1; v_gene: TRBV10-2; d_gene: TRBD1; abundance: NA; CDR3nt: TGCGCCAGCACCCGGGACAGGGGTTACAATGAGCAGTTCTTC; CDR3aa: CASTRDRGYNEQFF
j_gene: TRBJ2-7; v_gene: TRBV7-2; d_gene: NA; abundance: NA; CDR3nt: TGTGCCAGCAGCCGATTCCAGGCCAGATCCTACGAGCAGTACTTC; CDR3aa: CASSRFQARSYEQYF
j_gene: TRBJ2-7; v_gene: TRBV9; d_gene: NA; abundance: many; CDR3nt: TGTGCCAGCAGGCGGGGCAGTACCTACGAGCAGTACTTC; CDR3aa: CASRRGSTYEQYF
j_gene: TRBJ1-3; v_gene: TRBV12-3/TRBV12-4; d_gene: NA; abundance: NA; CDR3nt: TGTGCCAGCACCCGTACTGGAAACACCATATATTTT; CDR3aa: CASTRTGNTIYF
j_gene: TRBJ2-1; v_gene: TRBV20-1; d_gene: NA; abundance: many; CDR3nt: TGCAGTGCTAGAGGAGAGCGGGCTGCCTACAATGAGCAGTTCTTC; CDR3aa: CSARGERAAYNEQFF
j_gene: TRBJ1-2; v_gene: TRBV10-3; d_gene: TRBD1; abundance: NA; CDR3nt: TGTGCCATCAGTGCATCGACCGGGACAGATGGCTACACCTTC; CDR3aa: CAISASTGTDGYTF
j_gene: TRBJ2-7; v_gene: TRBV3-1; d_gene: TRBD2; abundance: NA; CDR3nt: TGTGCCAGCAGCGAGCTAGCGGGAGCCTACGAGCAGTACTTC; CDR3aa: CASSELAGAYEQYF
j_gene: TRBJ2-1; v_gene: TRBV2; d_gene: TRBD2; abundance: NA; CDR3nt: TGTGCCAGCAGTGAAGCGTTGGCTAGCGGTAATGAGCAGTTCTTC; CDR3aa: CASSEALASGNEQFF
j_gene: TRBJ2-3; v_gene: TRBV2; d_gene: NA; abundance: NA; CDR3nt: TGTGCCAGTCAGGCGACGGCCAGCACAGATACGCAGTATTTT; CDR3aa: CASQATASTDTQYF
j_gene: TRBJ2-7; v_gene: TRBV6-1; d_gene: NA; abundance: NA; CDR3nt: TGTGCCAGCATTAGTCCCACCTACGAGCAGTACTTC; CDR3aa: CASISPTYEQYF
j_gene: TRBJ2-1; v_gene: TRBV20-1; d_gene: TRBD2; abundance: many; CDR3nt: TGCAGTGCGACAGCGGGAGCGGCTAACAATGAGCAGTTCTTC; CDR3aa: CSATAGAANNEQFF
j_gene: TRBJ1-3; v_gene: TRBV20-1; d_gene: TRBD1; abundance: NA; CDR3nt: TGCAGTGCTCGGACAGGGGACTCCTCTGGAAACACCATATATTTT; CDR3aa: CSARTGDSSGNTIYF
j_gene: TRBJ2-4; v_gene: TRBV3-1; d_gene: NA; abundance: once; CDR3nt: TGTGCCAGCAGCCAGGACTTCTGGAGAGCCAAAAACATTCAGTACTTC; CDR3aa: CASSQDFWRAKNIQYF
j_gene: TRBJ2-5; v_gene: TRBV4-1; d_gene: NA; abundance: NA; CDR3nt: TGCGCCAGCAGCCAAGAGTGGCAAGAAGAGACCCAGTACTTC; CDR3aa: CASSQEWQEETQYF
j_gene: TRBJ2-1; v_gene: TRBV20-1; d_gene: NA; abundance: NA; CDR3nt: TGCAGTGCTAGAGCCCCTCGACGAAACAATGAGCAGTTCTTC; CDR3aa: CSARAPRRNNEQFF
j_gene: TRBJ1-1; v_gene: TRBV20-1; d_gene: NA; abundance: few; CDR3nt: TGCAGTGCTAATTTAGTTCTGGCTTTCTTT; CDR3aa: CSANLVLAFF
j_gene: TRBJ2-5; v_gene: TRBV27; d_gene: NA; abundance: NA; CDR3nt: TGTGCCAGCAGTTCGATCGGAGAGACCCAGTACTTC; CDR3aa: CASSSIGETQYF
j_gene: TRBJ2-3; v_gene: TRBV7-6; d_gene: NA; abundance: few; CDR3nt: TGTGCCAGCAGCTACACCCAGGGAGATACGCAGTATTTT; CDR3aa: CASSYTQGDTQYF